This TCR beta chain was sequenced during a study of T cell repertoires in cytomegalovirus infection. On the study more broadly: It was the public TCR beta signatures that indicated both CMV infection and matching HLA type.

Findings of the study overall: Across the ex vivo response, the dominant clonotypes were HLA-C-restricted CMV-specific TCR beta clonotypes. Based on cumulative public TCR beta family frequency, carriers of CMV plus the relevant HLA were identified.

This clonotype was seen only a few times. Its antigen is unidentified. TCRdb ran MiXCR on the reads and lists one entry per CDR3 protein. Of some 180,000 distinct CDR3 sequences listed, roughly 15% are singletons. The CDR3 sequence is 17 residues long. Deletions cut 4 bases from V and 0 bases from J, with 16 bases between. The chain employs TRBV23-1 and TRBJ2-4; a weak D match, TRBD1 (6 bases). TRBV23-1 is flagged as an ORF with uncertain function. The receptor comes from a human donor in good health (CMV status not recorded). Some clones in this sample may be carry-over from other donors' samples. Source material: CD8+ T cells from PBMCs. The chain's CDR3 is CASSRRGQSLAKNIQYF. The CDR3 DNA is TGCGCCAGCAGTCGAAGAGGACAGAGCCTAGCCAAAAACATTCAGTACTTC.